Each of the 28 T cell receptor beta chains below was sequenced from the same sample in a study of cytomegalovirus exposure and HLA in healthy donors. Researchers ran the PCR with 60 Vbeta and 13 Jbeta primers. The assay was immunoSEQ multiplex PCR, and TCRdb's table has in-frame clones only and misses some. Of roughly 110,000 clones detected, over 80% appear once; the ten largest clones hold roughly 2.7%. Specimen: PBMCs. The receptors shown here come from a man aged 25 to 40 in good health and CMV-seropositive.

The chain employs TRBV5-4 and TRBJ1-3, with 7 positions matching TRBD1. This CDR3 region has 18 residues. Germline CDR1 SGHNT, CDR2 YYREEE (reference sequence). V lost 0 bases and J lost 2; bases outside the gene matches: 11. CDR3 loop: CASSLDPTGTGAGNTIYF. In DNA, the CDR3 is TGTGCCAGCAGCTTGGACCCGACAGGGACCGGCGCTGGAAACACCATATATTTT.

In DNA, the CDR3 is TGTGCCAGCAGCCGGAGAGGCGGCAATCAGCCCCAGCATTTT. Translation gives CASSRRGGNQPQHF. V gene TRBV7-8 combines with J gene TRBJ1-5; D uncertain. V dropped 5 bases and J dropped 2 bases, with 10 bases sitting between them. CDR3 length equals 14 residues. The germline V gene encodes CDR1 SGHVS and CDR2 FQNEAQ.

V usage is TRBV5-4 and J usage is TRBJ1-2; 7 bases agree with TRBD1. This CDR3 comprises 15 residues. Losses at the gene ends were 4 bases for V and 3 bases for J; bases not matched to a gene: 9. Looked up from germline, CDR1 is SGHNT and CDR2 is YYREEE (reference sequence). CDR3: CASSPGTEIYYGYTF. The DNA for the CDR3 is TGTGCCAGCAGCCCGGGGACAGAAATATACTATGGCTACACCTTC.

The chain joins TRBV6-4 to TRBJ1-1; D not certain. V gave up 2 bases and J gave up 4 bases, with 8 bases separating them. CDR3 size: 13 residues. Germline values: CDR1 MRHNA, CDR2 SNTAGT. CDR3 sequence: CASSDRESTEAFF. CDR3 DNA: TGTGCCAGCAGTGACAGGGAGAGCACTGAAGCTTTCTTT.

This chain links TRBV6-5 with TRBJ2-2; 8 positions match TRBD2. CDR3 length: 14 amino acids. V lost 7 bases, J lost 6 bases, and 7 bases stayed unmatched. Germline V gives CDR1 MNHEY, CDR2 SVGAGI. CDR3 residues: CASNMASGPGELFF. The CDR3 coding sequence is TGTGCCAGCAATATGGCTAGCGGGCCCGGGGAGCTGTTTTTT.

The chain recombines TRBV2 with TRBJ1-3; D gene ambiguous. The V and J ends lost 8 bases and 4 bases respectively, with 12 bases between them. Germline V gene lookup returns CDR1 SNHLY and CDR2 FYNNEI. This CDR3 is 13 amino acids long. CDR3 in DNA: TGTGCCAGCGGGAGGTCGGACGGAAACACCATATATTTT. Its protein is CASGRSDGNTIYF.

The V call is TRBV7-9, the J call TRBJ1-2, with a possible D match to TRBD1 (5 bases). This CDR3 is 14 amino acids long. Trimming removed 1 base at V and 6 bases at J, with 12 bases between. From germline, CDR1 is SEHNR and CDR2 FQNEAQ (reference sequence). CDR3 in DNA: TGTGCCAGCAGCTTAGAAGGCGGGGGACATGGCTACACCTTC. As protein: CASSLEGGGHGYTF.

The J gene is TRBJ1-6, the V gene TRBV19; the D gene is possibly TRBD1 (6 bases). Trimming removed 3 bases from V and 9 bases from J, with 15 bases in between. This CDR3 contains 15 residues. Germline V lookup: CDR1 LNHDA, CDR2 SQIVND (reference sequence). The CDR3 loop reads CASSIGPQGISPLHF. CDR3 sequence (DNA): TGTGCCAGTAGTATCGGGCCCCAGGGGATTTCACCCCTCCACTTT.

The rearrangement links TRBV7-3 to TRBJ2-3; TRBD1 agrees at 7 bases. CDR1 and CDR2 (germline): SGHTA, FQGTGA. This CDR3 comprises 15 residues. Trimming at V came to 2 bases and at J to 2 bases, leaving 4 bases not matched to a gene. CDR3 bases: TGTGCCAGCAGCTTACGAACAGGGGTCACAGATACGCAGTATTTT. Encoded protein: CASSLRTGVTDTQYF.

The rearrangement joins TRBV5-1 to TRBJ2-2; D is possibly TRBD1 (5 bases). This CDR3 contains 16 residues. The germline V and J ends were trimmed by 2 bases and 6 bases, with 17 bases remaining between them. Per the germline V gene, CDR1 is SGHRS and CDR2 is YFSETQ. The CDR3 loop is CASSFAAQVGSGELFF. The CDR3 DNA follows: TGCGCCAGCAGCTTCGCCGCACAGGTGGGCTCCGGGGAGCTGTTTTTT. Together with reference TRBV5-1 and TRBJ2-2, the CDR3 gives the full variable domain: KAGVTQTPRYLIKTRGQQVTLSCSPISGHRSVSWYQQTPGQGLQFLFEYFSETQRNKGNFPGRFSGRQFSNSRSEMNVSTLELGDSALYLCASSFAAQVGSGELFFGEGSRLTVL.

The chain recombines TRBV5-4 with TRBJ2-5; 8 bases agree with TRBD2. Germline loops: CDR1 SGHNT, CDR2 YYREEE (reference sequence). There are 15 residues in the CDR3. J lost 1 base, V lost 3 bases, and 5 bases had no gene match. CDR3 nucleotide sequence: TGTGCCAGCAGCTACCGGGGGGGCCGCCAAGAGACCCAGTACTTC. Translation: CASSYRGGRQETQYF.

This clone was counted a single time. This chain uses TRBV9 with TRBJ2-1; D is undetermined. Per germline, CDR1 SGDLS and CDR2 YYNGEE. This CDR3 has 14 amino acids. Trimming took 2 bases from V and 1 from J, leaving 7 bases between them. Here the CDR3 reads CASSVSLSYNEQFF. CDR3 in DNA: TGTGCCAGCAGCGTTTCCTTATCCTACAATGAGCAGTTCTTC.

This rearrangement joins TRBV9 to TRBJ2-3; 8 bases line up with TRBD2. Germline lookup yields CDR1 SGDLS and CDR2 YYNGEE. Trimming removed 2 bases from V and 8 bases from J; junction bases left unmatched: 13. The CDR3 consists of 16 residues. CDR3 region: CASSVFGGAQEGTQYF. The CDR3 DNA reads TGTGCCAGCAGCGTCTTCGGGGGGGCCCAGGAAGGTACGCAGTATTTT. The full variable domain, completed using reference TRBV9 and TRBJ2-3, is DSGVTQTPKHLITATGQRVTLRCSPRSGDLSVYWYQQSLDQGLQFLIQYYNGEERAKGNILERFSAQQFPDLHSELNLSSLELGDSALYFCASSVFGGAQEGTQYFGPGTRLTVL.

The chain combines TRBV4-1 with TRBJ1-2, with 9 bases lining up with TRBD1. Losses at the gene ends were 4 bases for V and 11 bases for J; bases not matched to a gene: 11. From germline, CDR1 is MGHRA and CDR2 YSYEKL. The CDR3 extends over 14 amino acids. CDR3 in amino acids: CASSRETGTGKYTF. The CDR3 region has the DNA TGCGCCAGCAGCCGGGAGACCGGGACAGGGAAATACACCTTC.

The chain recombines TRBV6-1 with TRBJ2-7; 8 bases match TRBD2. This CDR3 has 13 amino acids. Germline CDR1 MNHNS, CDR2 SASEGT. After removal of 10 bases from V and 3 bases from J, the junction contained 8 bases not matched to a gene. CDR3 bases: TGTGCCACCCGACTAGCGCAACACTACGAGCAGTACTTC. It translates to CATRLAQHYEQYF.

The chain couples TRBV2 to TRBJ1-2; 7 bases are shared with TRBD1. CDR1 is SNHLY and CDR2 is FYNNEI in the germline V gene. J gave up 5 bases and V 6 bases, and 3 bases lay outside the gene matches. The CDR3 covers 12 residues. The chain's CDR3 is CASSWTGYGYTF. CDR3 nucleotides: TGTGCCAGCAGCTGGACAGGATATGGCTACACCTTC.

The chain uses TRBV2 and TRBJ1-6; tentative D call: TRBD1 (5 bases). The germline gives CDR1 SNHLY, CDR2 FYNNEI. V lost 6 bases, J lost 9 bases, and 6 bases lay in between. The CDR3 runs to 11 residues. The CDR3 spells CASRGGSPLHF. CDR3 DNA: TGTGCCAGCAGGGGGGGTTCACCCCTCCACTTT. Complete variable domain (other parts from reference TRBV2 and TRBJ1-6): EPEVTQTPSHQVTQMGQEVILRCVPISNHLYFYWYRQILGQKVEFLVSFYNNEISEKSEIFDDQFSVERPDGSNFTLKIRSTKLEDSAMYFCASRGGSPLHFGNGTRLTVT.

This chain connects TRBV5-1 to TRBJ1-2, with 9 positions matching TRBD1. The V and J ends lost 0 bases and 5 bases, in that order; junction bases with no gene match: 11. This CDR3 spans 17 amino acids. The germline V gene has CDR1 SGHRS and CDR2 YFSETQ. In DNA, the CDR3 is TGCGCCAGCAGCTTGGGACAGGGGGTCTTTAATTTATATGGCTACACCTTC. It specifies CASSLGQGVFNLYGYTF.

This chain joins TRBV6-1 and TRBJ2-7, with 9 bases that match TRBD2. Germline CDR1 is MNHNS and CDR2 is SASEGT. The CDR3 has 16 residues. Trimming at V came to 2 bases and at J to 0 bases, leaving 5 bases not matched to a gene. This CDR3 is CASSEKAGGDSYEQYF. CDR3 in DNA: TGTGCCAGCAGTGAAAAAGCGGGGGGCGACTCCTACGAGCAGTACTTC.

The gene calls are TRBV7-8 and TRBJ1-1, with a weak D call TRBD1 (5 bases). Germline V lookup: CDR1 SGHVS, CDR2 FQNEAQ. The V end was cut by 10 bases, the J end by 0 bases, with 24 bases between. This CDR3 has 17 amino acids. CDR3 sequence: CATQRSRSRRVNTEAFF. Written as DNA, the CDR3 is TGTGCCACCCAAAGGTCACGCTCACGCAGGGTGAACACTGAAGCTTTCTTT.

This clone has a single count. In DNA, the CDR3 is TGCGCCAGCAGTGAGTACAGGGACACTGAAGCTTTCTTT. Translation: CASSEYRDTEAFF. The chain combines TRBV10-2 with TRBJ1-1, with D possibly being TRBD1 (6 bases). V was pared by 1 base and J by 3 bases, with 6 bases between. Germline values: CDR1 WSHSY, CDR2 SAAADI. CDR3 size: 13 residues.

As DNA, the CDR3 is TGTGCTAGTGGGCCAGGGTCCTCCTACAATGAGCAGTTCTTC. It yields the protein CASGPGSSYNEQFF. This sequence joins TRBV12-5 and TRBJ2-1, with D possibly TRBD1 on 5 matching bases. The CDR3 has 14 amino acids. Germline CDR1 reads LGHNT; CDR2 reads FRNRAP. Trimming cost V 6 bases and J 0 bases, with 9 bases left between them.

This clone was counted once. The genes are TRBV7-3 and TRBJ1-2, with 9 bases identical to TRBD1. The J segment lost 7 bases and the V segment lost 6 bases, leaving 6 bases of the junction unmatched. The germline V gene encodes CDR1 SGHTA and CDR2 FQGTGA. The CDR3 is made up of 13 amino acids. CDR3: CASSPTGGGGYTF. CDR3 DNA sequence: TGTGCCAGCAGTCCAACAGGGGGCGGTGGCTACACCTTC.

The CDR3 DNA reads TGTGCCAGCAGTTGGACGACAGGGCAAACTAACTATGGCTACACCTTC. This encodes CASSWTTGQTNYGYTF. This chain connects TRBV6-5 to TRBJ1-2, with 7 bases matching TRBD1. V was clipped by 4 bases and J by 0 bases; unmatched bases: 8. The germline V gene has CDR1 MNHEY and CDR2 SVGAGI. The CDR3 length is 16 residues.

This chain joins TRBV2 and TRBJ1-2, with 7 bases that match TRBD1. Germline V CDR1 and CDR2: SNHLY, FYNNEI. This CDR3 has 12 residues. Trimming at V came to 8 bases and at J to 10 bases, leaving 10 bases not matched to a gene. CDR3 residues: CASSLDRDNYTF. The CDR3 coding sequence is TGTGCCAGCTCTCTTGACAGGGATAACTACACCTTC.

The chain carries TRBV18 and TRBJ1-4; D not certain. Germline V CDR1 and CDR2: KGHSH, LQKENI. The CDR3 is 15 residues long. V shed 1 base and J shed 5 bases, with 11 bases lying between them. CDR3 sequence reads: CASSPREVHNEKLFF. The CDR3 nucleotides are TGTGCCAGCTCACCACGAGAGGTCCACAATGAAAAACTGTTTTTT.

The chain recombines TRBV5-1 with TRBJ1-2; D perhaps matches TRBD1 (6 bases). The CDR3 runs 13 residues. The V and J ends lost 0 bases and 5 bases respectively, with 8 bases between them. Germline CDR1 reads SGHRS; CDR2 reads YFSETQ. The CDR3 sequence is CASSLDGQYGYTF. The CDR3 DNA reads as TGCGCCAGCAGCTTGGATGGACAGTATGGCTACACCTTC.

The V and J genes are TRBV27 and TRBJ2-3, with D possibly being TRBD2 (6 bases). CDR1 is MNHEY, CDR2 SMNVEV, per germline (reference sequence). The ends were cut back, 1 base at V and 2 bases at J, with 10 bases in the middle. This CDR3 region has 15 residues. The CDR3 sequence is CASSLWRGPTDTQYF. The CDR3 DNA sequence: TGTGCCAGCAGTTTATGGCGGGGCCCCACAGATACGCAGTATTTT.